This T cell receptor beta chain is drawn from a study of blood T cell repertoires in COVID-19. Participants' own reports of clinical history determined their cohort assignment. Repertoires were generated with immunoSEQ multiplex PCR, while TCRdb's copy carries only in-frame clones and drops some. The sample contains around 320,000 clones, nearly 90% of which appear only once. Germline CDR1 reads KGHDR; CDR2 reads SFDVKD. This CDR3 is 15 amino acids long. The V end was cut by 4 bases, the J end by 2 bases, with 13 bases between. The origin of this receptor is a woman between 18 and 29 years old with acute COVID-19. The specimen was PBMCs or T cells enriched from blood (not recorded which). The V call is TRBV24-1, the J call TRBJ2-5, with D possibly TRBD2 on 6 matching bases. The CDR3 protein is CATSEGLARQETQYF. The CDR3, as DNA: TGTGCCACCAGTGAAGGTCTAGCGAGACAAGAGACCCAGTACTTC.